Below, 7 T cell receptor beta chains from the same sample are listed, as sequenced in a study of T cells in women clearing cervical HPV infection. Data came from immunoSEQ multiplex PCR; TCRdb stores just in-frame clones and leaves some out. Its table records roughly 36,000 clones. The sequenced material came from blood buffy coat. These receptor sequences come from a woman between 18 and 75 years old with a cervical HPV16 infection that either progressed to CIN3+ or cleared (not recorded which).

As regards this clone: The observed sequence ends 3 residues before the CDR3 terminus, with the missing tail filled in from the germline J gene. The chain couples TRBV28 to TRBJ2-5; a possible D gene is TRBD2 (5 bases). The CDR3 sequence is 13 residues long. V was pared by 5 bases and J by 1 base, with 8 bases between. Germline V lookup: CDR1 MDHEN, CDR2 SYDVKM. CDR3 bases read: TGTGCCAGCAGTAAGCGGCTCCAAGAGACC. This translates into CASSKRLQET. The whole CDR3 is CASSKRLQETQYF.

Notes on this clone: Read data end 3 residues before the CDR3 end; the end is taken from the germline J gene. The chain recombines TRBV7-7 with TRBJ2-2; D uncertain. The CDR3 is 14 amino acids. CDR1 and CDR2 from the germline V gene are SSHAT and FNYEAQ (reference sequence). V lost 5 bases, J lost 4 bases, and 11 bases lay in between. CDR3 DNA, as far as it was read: TGTGCCAGCAGCCCACGGGTGGCCACCGGGGAG. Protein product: CASSPRVATGE. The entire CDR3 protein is CASSPRVATGELFF.

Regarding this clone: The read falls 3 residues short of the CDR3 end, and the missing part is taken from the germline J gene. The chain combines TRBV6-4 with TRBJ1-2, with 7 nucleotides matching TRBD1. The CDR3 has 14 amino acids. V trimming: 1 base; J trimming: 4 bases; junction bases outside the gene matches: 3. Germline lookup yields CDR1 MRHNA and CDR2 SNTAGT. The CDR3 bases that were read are TGTGCCAGCAGTGACTACCGGGACAGCTATGGC. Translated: CASSDYRDSYG. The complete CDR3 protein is CASSDYRDSYGYTF.

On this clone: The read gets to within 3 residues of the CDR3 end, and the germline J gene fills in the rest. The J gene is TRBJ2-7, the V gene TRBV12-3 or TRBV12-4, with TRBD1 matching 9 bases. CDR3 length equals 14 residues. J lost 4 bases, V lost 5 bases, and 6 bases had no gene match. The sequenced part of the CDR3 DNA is TGTGCCAGCAGTCAGGGACAGGGTTGGTACGAG. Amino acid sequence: CASSQGQGWYE. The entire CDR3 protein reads CASSQGQGWYEQYF.

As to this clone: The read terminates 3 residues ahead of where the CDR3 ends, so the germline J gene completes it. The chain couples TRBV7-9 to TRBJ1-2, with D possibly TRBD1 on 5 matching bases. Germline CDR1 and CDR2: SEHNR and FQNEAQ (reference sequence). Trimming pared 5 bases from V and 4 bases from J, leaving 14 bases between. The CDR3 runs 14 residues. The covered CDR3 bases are TGTGCCAGCAGCCTCGGGGGTGGCGGCTATGGC. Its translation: CASSLGGGGYG. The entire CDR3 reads CASSLGGGGYGYTF.

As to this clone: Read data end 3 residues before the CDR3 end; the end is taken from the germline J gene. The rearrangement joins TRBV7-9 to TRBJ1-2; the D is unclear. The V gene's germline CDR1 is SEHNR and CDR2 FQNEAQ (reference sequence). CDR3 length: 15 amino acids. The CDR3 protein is CASSLELAGSNDYTF. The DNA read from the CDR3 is TGTGCCAGCAGCTTAGAACTAGCGGGATCGAATGAC. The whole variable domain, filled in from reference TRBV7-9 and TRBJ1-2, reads DTGVSQNPRHKITKRGQNVTFRCDPISEHNRLYWYRQTLGQGPEFLTYFQNEAQLEKSRLLSDRFSAERPKGSFSTLEIQRTEQGDSAMYLCASSLELAGSNDYTFGSGTRLTVV.

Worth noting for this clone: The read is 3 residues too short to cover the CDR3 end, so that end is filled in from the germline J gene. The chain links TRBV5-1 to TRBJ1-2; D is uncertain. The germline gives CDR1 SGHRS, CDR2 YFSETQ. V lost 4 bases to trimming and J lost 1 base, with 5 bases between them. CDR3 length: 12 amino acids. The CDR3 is CASSPGNYGYTF. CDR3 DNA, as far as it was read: TGCGCCAGCAGCCCGGGTAACTATGGC.